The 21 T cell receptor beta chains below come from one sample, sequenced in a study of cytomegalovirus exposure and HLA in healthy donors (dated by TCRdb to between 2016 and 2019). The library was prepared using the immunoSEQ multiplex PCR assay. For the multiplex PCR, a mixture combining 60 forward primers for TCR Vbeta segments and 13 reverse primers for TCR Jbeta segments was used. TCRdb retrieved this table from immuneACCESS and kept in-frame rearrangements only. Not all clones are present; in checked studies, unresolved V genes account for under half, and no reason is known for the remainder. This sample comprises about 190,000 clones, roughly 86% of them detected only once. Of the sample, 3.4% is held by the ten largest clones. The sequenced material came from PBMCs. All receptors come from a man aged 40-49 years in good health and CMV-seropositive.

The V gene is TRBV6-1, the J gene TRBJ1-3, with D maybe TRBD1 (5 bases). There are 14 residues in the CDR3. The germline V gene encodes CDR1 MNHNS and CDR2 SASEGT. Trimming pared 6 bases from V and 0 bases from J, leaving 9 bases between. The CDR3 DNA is TGTGCCAGCAGAGCTGACAGCTCTGGAAACACCATATATTTT. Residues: CASRADSSGNTIYF.

CDR3 residues: CASSVRDSESSYEQYF. CDR3 DNA sequence: TGTGCCAGCAGTGTTAGGGACAGCGAGAGCTCCTACGAGCAGTACTTC. The V gene is TRBV6-1, the J gene TRBJ2-5; 7 nucleotides agree with TRBD1. The J call is doubtful: the DNA matches TRBJ2-7 better. Germline-derived CDR1 and CDR2 are MNHNS and SASEGT. The CDR3 has 16 residues.

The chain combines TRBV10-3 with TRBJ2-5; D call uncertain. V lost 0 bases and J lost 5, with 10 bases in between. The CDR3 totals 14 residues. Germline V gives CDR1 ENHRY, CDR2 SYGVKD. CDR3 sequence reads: CAISESPAGETQYF. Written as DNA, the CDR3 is TGTGCCATCAGTGAGTCCCCAGCAGGCGAGACCCAGTACTTC.

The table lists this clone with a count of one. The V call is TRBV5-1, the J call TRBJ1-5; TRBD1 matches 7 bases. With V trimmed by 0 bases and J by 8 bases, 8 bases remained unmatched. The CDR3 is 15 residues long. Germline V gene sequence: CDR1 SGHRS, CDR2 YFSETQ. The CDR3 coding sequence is TGCGCCAGCAGCTTGGGGACAGGCAGGATGGAGCCCCAGCATTTT. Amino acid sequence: CASSLGTGRMEPQHF.

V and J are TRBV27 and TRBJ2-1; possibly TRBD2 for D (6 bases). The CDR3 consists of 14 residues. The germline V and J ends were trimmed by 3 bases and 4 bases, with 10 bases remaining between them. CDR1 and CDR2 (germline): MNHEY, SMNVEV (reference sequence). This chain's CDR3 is CASSFLGGYNEQFF. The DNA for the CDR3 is TGTGCCAGCAGTTTTCTGGGGGGATACAATGAGCAGTTCTTC.

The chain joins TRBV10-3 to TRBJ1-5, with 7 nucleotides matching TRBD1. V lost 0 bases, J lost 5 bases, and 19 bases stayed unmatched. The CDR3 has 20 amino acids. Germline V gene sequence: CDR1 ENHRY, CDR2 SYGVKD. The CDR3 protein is CAISESSPGTEIGLYQPQHF. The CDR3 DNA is TGTGCCATCAGTGAGTCGTCTCCCGGGACAGAGATCGGCCTCTATCAGCCCCAGCATTTT.

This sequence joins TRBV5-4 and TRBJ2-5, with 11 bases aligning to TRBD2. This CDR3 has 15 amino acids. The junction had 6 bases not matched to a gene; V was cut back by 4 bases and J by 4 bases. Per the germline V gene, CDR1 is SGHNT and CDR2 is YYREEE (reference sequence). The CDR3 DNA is TGTGCCAGCAGCCCGACTAGCGGGGCGCTAGAGACCCAGTACTTC. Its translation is CASSPTSGALETQYF.

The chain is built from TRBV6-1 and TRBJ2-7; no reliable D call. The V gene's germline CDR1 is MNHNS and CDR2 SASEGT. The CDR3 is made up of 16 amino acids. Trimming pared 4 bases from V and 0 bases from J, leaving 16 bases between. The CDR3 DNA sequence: TGTGCCAGCAGTGCGAAAAGACATGGAAGCTCCTACGAGCAGTACTTC. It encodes CASSAKRHGSSYEQYF.

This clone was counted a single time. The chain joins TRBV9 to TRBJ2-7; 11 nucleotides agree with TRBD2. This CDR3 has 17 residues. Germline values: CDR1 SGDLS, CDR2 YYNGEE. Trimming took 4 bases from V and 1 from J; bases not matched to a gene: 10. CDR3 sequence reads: CASSPRTSGPRSYEQYF. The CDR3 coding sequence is TGTGCCAGCAGCCCCCGGACTAGCGGGCCCCGTTCCTACGAGCAGTACTTC.

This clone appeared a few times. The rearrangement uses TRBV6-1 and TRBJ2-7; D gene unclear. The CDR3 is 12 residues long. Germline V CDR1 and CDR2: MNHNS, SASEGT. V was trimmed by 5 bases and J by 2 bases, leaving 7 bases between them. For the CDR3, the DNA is TGTGCCAGCAGTCAACAAGCCTACGAGCAGTACTTC. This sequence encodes CASSQQAYEQYF.

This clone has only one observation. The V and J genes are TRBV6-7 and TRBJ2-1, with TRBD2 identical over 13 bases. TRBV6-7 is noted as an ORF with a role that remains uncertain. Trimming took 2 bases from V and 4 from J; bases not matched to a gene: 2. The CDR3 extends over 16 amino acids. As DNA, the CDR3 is TGTGCCAGCAGTTACCCGGGACTAGCGGGGTACAATGAGCAGTTCTTC. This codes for CASSYPGLAGYNEQFF.

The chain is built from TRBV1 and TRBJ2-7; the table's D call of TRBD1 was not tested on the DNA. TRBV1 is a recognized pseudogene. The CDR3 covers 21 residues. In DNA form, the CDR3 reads TGCACCAGCAGCCAATGTACTCATCCGGGACAGGGGGACTGCCTCTCCTACGAGCAGTACTTC. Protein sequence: CTSSQCTHPGQGDCLSYEQYF.

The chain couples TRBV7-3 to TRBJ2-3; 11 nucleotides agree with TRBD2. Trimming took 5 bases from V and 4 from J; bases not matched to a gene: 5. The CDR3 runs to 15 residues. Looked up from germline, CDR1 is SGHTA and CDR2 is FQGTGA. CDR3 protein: CASSPTSGSSDTQYF. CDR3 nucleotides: TGTGCCAGCAGCCCTACTAGCGGGAGTTCAGATACGCAGTATTTT. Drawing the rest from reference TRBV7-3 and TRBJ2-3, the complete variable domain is GAGVSQTPSNKVTEKGKYVELRCDPISGHTALYWYRQSLGQGPEFLIYFQGTGAADDSGLPNDRFFAVRPEGSVSTLKIQRTERGDSAVYLCASSPTSGSSDTQYFGPGTRLTVL.

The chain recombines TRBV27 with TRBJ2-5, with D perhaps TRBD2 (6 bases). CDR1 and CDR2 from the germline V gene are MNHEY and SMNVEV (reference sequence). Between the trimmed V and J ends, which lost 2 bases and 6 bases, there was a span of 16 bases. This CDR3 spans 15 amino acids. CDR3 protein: CASSLGSGGLKTQYF. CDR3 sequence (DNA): TGTGCCAGCAGTTTAGGCTCCGGAGGGCTGAAGACCCAGTACTTC.

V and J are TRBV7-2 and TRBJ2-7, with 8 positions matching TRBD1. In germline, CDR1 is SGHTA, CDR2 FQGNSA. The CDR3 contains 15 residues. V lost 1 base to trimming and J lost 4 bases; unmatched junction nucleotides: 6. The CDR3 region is CASSLEQGGTYEQYF. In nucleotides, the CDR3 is TGTGCCAGCAGCTTAGAACAGGGGGGCACTTACGAGCAGTACTTC.

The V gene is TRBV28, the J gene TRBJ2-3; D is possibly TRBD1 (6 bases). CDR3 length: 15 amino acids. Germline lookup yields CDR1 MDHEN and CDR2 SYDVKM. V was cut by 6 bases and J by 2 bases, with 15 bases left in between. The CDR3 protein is CASSSPGHTTDTQYF. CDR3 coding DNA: TGTGCCAGCAGCTCCCCGGGACACACCACAGATACGCAGTATTTT.

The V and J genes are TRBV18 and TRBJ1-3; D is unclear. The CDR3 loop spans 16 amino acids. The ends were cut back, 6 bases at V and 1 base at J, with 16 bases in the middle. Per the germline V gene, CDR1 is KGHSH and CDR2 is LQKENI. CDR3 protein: CASSFWPERSGNTIYF. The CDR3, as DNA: TGTGCCAGCTCGTTTTGGCCCGAGAGGTCTGGAAACACCATATATTTT.

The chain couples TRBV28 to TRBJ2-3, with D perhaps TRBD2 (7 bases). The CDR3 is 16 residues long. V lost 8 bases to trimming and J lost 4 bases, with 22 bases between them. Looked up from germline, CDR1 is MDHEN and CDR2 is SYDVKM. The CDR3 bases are TGTGCCAGCGGAACCATAGGAGGGAGGGGGGCAGATACGCAGTATTTT. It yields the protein CASGTIGGRGADTQYF.

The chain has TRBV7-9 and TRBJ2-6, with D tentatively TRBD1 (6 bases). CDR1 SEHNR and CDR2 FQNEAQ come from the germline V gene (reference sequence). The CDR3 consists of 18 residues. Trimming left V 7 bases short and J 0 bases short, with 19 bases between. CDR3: CASTPTTGPNSGANVLTF. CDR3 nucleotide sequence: TGTGCCAGCACCCCGACGACAGGACCCAACTCTGGGGCCAACGTCCTGACTTTC.

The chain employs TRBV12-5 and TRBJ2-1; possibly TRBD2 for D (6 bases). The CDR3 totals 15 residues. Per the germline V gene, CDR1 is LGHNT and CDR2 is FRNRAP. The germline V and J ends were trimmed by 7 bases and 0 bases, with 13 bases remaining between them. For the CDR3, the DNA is TGTGCTAGTGCCCGAGGGGACTTCTCCTACAATGAGCAGTTCTTC. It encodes CASARGDFSYNEQFF.

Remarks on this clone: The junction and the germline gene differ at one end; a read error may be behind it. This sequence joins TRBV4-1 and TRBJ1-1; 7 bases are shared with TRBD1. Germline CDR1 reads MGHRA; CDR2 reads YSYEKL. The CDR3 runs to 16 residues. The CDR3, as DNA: TGTGCCAGCAGCCAAGGCGGGACAGCCATGAACACTGAAGCTTTCTTT. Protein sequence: CASSQGGTAMNTEAFF.